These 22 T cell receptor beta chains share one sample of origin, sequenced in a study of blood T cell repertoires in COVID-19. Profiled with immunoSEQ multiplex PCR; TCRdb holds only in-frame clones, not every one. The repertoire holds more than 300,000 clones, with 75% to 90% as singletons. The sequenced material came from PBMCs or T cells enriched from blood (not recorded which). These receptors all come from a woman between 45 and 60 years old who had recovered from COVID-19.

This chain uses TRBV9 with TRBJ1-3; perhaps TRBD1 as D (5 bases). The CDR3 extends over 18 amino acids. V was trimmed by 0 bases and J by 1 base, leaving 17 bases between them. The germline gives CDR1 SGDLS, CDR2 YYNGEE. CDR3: CASSVESRGGISGNTIYF. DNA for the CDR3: TGTGCCAGCAGCGTAGAGTCTCGGGGGGGAATTTCTGGAAACACCATATATTTT.

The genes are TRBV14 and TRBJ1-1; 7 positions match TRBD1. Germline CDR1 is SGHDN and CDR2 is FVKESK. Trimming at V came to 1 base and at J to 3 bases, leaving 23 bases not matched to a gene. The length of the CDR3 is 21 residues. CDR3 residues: CASSQVTGDRGPSAQDTEAFF. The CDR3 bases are TGTGCCAGCAGCCAAGTCACAGGGGACCGGGGTCCCTCGGCTCAGGACACTGAAGCTTTCTTT.

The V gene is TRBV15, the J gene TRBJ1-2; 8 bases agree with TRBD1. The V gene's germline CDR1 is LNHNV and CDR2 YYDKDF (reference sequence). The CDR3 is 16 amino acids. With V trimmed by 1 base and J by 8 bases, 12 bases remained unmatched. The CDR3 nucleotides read TGTGCCACCAGCAGAGGGGTGGGGACAGGACTAGTCGGCTACACCTTC. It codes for CATSRGVGTGLVGYTF.

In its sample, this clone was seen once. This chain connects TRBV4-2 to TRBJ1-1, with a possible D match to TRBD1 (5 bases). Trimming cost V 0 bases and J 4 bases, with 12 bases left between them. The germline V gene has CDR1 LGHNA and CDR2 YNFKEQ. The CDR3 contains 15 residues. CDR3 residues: CASSQEGRGGTEAFF. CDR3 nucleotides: TGTGCCAGCAGCCAAGAAGGGAGGGGAGGCACTGAAGCTTTCTTT.

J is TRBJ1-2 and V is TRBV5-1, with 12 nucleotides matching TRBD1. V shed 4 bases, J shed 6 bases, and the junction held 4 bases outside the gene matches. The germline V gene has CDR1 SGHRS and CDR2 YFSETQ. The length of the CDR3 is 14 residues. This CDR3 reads CASSEGQGAHGYTF. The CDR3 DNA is TGCGCCAGCAGCGAGGGACAGGGGGCTCATGGCTACACCTTC.

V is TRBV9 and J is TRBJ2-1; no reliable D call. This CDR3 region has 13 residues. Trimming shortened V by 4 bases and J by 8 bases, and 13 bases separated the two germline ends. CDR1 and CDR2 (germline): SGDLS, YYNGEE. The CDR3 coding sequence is TGTGCCAGCAGCTTGGGCCCTACGGATGAGCAGTTCTTC. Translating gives CASSLGPTDEQFF.

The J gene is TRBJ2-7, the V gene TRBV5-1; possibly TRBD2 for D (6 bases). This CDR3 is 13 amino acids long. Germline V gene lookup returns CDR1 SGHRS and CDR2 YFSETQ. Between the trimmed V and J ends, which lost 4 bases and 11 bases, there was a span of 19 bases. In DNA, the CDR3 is TGCGCCAGCAGCCTAGGAGGGCCCTCGGAGGAGTACTTC. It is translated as CASSLGGPSEEYF.

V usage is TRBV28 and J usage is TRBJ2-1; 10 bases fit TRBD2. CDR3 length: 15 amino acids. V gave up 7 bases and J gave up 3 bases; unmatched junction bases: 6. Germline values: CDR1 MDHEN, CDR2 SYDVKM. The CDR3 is CASTSGGAGYNEQFF. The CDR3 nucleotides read TGTGCCAGCACGAGCGGGGGGGCCGGCTACAATGAGCAGTTCTTC.

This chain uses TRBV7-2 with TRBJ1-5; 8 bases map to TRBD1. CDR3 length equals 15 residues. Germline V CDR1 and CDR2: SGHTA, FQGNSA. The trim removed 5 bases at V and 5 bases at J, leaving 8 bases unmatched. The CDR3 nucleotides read TGTGCCAGCAGCGTTACCGGGACAGGCTATCAGCCCCAGCATTTT. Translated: CASSVTGTGYQPQHF.

DNA for the CDR3: TGTGCCAGCAGTCCCAGACAGACTGGAAACACCATATATTTT. It yields the protein CASSPRQTGNTIYF. V and J are TRBV6-2 or TRBV6-3 and TRBJ1-3, with TRBD1 as a possible D gene (5 bases). In germline, CDR1 is MNHEY, CDR2 SVGEGT. The length of the CDR3 is 14 residues. V gave up 5 bases and J gave up 2 bases, with 10 bases separating them.

The CDR3 sequence: CASSLREYGYTF. Written as DNA, the CDR3 is TGTGCCAGTAGTCTCCGGGAGTATGGCTACACCTTC. V gene TRBV19 combines with J gene TRBJ1-2; D ambiguous. Germline V gives CDR1 LNHDA, CDR2 SQIVND (reference sequence). V shed 5 bases and J shed 5 bases, with 9 bases lying between them. The CDR3 loop spans 12 amino acids.

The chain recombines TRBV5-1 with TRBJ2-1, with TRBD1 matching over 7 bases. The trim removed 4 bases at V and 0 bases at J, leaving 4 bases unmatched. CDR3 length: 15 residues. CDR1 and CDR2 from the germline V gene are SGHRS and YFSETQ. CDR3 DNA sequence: TGCGCCAGCAGCCCGGGACAGAGCTCCTACAATGAGCAGTTCTTC. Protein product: CASSPGQSSYNEQFF.

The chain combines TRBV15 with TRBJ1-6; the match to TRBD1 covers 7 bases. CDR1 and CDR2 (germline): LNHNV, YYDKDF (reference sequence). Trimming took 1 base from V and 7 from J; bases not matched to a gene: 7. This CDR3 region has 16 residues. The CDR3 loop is CATSRAAQGNNSPLHF. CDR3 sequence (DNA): TGTGCCACCAGCAGAGCGGCACAGGGGAACAATTCACCCCTCCACTTT.

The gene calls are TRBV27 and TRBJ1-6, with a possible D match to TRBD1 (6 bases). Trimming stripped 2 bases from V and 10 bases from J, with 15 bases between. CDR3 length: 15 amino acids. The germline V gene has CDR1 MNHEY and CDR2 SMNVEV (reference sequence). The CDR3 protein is CASSLGQPGVSPLHF. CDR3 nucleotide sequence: TGTGCCAGCAGTTTAGGACAGCCCGGTGTGTCACCCCTCCACTTT.

CDR3 loop: CASSQGLGRPFNYGYTF. CDR3 DNA sequence: TGTGCCAGCAGCCAAGGCTTAGGGAGACCATTTAACTATGGCTACACCTTC. The V call is TRBV3-1 (or the pseudogene TRBV3-2), the J call TRBJ1-2; unclear D gene. The CDR3 runs 17 residues. Trimming removed 1 base at V and 1 base at J, with 16 bases between. Germline lookup yields CDR1 LGHDT and CDR2 YNNKEL (reference sequence).

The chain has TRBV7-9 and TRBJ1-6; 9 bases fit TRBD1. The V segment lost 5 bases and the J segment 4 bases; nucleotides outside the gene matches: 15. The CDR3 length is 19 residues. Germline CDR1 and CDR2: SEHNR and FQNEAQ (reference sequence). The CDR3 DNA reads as TGTGCCAGCAGCCGAAACCGATCGACAGGGGGGTATTATAATTCACCCCTCCACTTT. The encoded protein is CASSRNRSTGGYYNSPLHF.

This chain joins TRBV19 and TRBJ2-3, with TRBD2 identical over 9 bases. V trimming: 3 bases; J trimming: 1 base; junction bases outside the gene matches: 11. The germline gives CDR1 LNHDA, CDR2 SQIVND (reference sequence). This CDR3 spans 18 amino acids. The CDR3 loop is CASSMLAGGPFGTDTQYF. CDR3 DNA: TGTGCCAGTAGTATGTTGGCGGGAGGGCCGTTTGGCACAGATACGCAGTATTTT.

CDR3 in amino acids: CASRETGPHTEAFF. The CDR3 region has the DNA TGTGCCAGCAGAGAGACAGGGCCGCACACTGAAGCTTTCTTT. The gene calls are TRBV6-5 and TRBJ1-1; 7 bases fit TRBD1. Germline V lookup: CDR1 MNHEY, CDR2 SVGAGI. The V segment lost 6 bases and the J segment 3 bases; nucleotides outside the gene matches: 7. CDR3 length: 14 residues.

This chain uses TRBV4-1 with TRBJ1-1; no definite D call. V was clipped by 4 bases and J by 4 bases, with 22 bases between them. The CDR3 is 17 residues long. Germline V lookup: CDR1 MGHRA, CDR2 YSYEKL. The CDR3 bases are TGCGCCAGCAGCCGAAACGGGCCCGCGGGAGTCGGCACTGAAGCTTTCTTT. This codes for CASSRNGPAGVGTEAFF.

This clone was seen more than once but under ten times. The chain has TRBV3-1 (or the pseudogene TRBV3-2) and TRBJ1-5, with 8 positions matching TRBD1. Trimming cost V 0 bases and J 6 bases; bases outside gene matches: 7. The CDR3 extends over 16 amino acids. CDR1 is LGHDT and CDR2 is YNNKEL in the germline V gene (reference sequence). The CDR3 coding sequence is TGTGCCAGCAGCCAAGAATTAGGACAGGGCCTTCAGCCCCAGCATTTT. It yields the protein CASSQELGQGLQPQHF.

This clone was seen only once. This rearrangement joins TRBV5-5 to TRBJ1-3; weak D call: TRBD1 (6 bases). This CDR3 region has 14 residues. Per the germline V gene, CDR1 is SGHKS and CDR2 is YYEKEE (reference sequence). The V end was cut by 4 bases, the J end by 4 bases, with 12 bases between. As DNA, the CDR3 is TGTGCCAGCAGCACCAACAGGGACGGAAACACCATATATTTT. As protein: CASSTNRDGNTIYF.

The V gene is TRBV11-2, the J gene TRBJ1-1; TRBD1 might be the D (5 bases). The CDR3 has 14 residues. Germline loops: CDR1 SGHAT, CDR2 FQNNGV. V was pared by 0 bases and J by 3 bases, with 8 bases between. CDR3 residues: CASSLEGQYTEAFF. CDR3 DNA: TGTGCCAGCAGCTTAGAGGGGCAGTACACTGAAGCTTTCTTT. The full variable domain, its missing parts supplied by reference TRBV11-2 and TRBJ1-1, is EAGVAQSPRYKIIEKRQSVAFWCNPISGHATLYWYQQILGQGPKLLIQFQNNGVVDDSQLPKDRFSAERLKGVDSTLKIQPAKLEDSAVYLCASSLEGQYTEAFFGQGTRLTVV.